These T cell receptor beta chains were read from a single sample in a study of blood T cell repertoires in COVID-19. Produced via immunoSEQ multiplex PCR; TCRdb's table is partial and in-frame only. The profile covers under 350,000 clones, with approximately 85% appearing a single time and 7.2% taken by the ten largest. The sequencing sample was made of peripheral blood. These receptors were collected from a human donor in a cohort sampled during active COVID-19. CDR3s include the opening cysteine and the closing phenylalanine or tryptophan. Fields, in order: clone size, J gene, V gene, D gene, CDR3 DNA, CDR3 protein. D genes are given only for firm matches. Size tells how often a clone was seen (once, few, many) or the class of an expanded clone, and some rows leave it out.

size: -
J: TRBJ1-2
V: TRBV2
D: -
DNA: TGTGCCAGCAAAGAAGGCGGGGCGCGCGGCTACACCTTC
CDR3: CASKEGGARGYTF

size: -
J: TRBJ1-2
V: TRBV3-1/TRBV3-2
D: -
DNA: TGTGCCAGCAGCCTGACTGACTATGGCTACACCTTC
CDR3: CASSLTDYGYTF

size: -
J: TRBJ1-5
V: TRBV3-1/TRBV3-2
D: -
DNA: TGTGCCAGCAGCCCCTCGCGCGGCACCCTACAGCATTTT
CDR3: CASSPSRGTLQHF

size: -
J: TRBJ2-1
V: TRBV3-1/TRBV3-2
D: TRBD2
DNA: TGTGCCAGCAGCCAACGGCGGCGGGGGGTGGACAATGAGCAGTTCTTC
CDR3: CASSQRRRGVDNEQFF

size: -
J: TRBJ1-2
V: TRBV7-9
D: -
DNA: TGTGCCAGCAGCGGACTGAACACGGACCGGCTGATTCGCTATGGCTACACCTTC
CDR3: CASSGLNTDRLIRYGYTF

size: -
J: TRBJ2-2
V: TRBV4-2
D: -
DNA: TGTGCCAGCAGCCAAGGAGGCGCCCCGGGTAACACCGGGGAGCTGTTTTTT
CDR3: CASSQGGAPGNTGELFF

size: -
J: TRBJ1-5
V: TRBV30
D: TRBD1
DNA: TGTGCCTGGAGTGCCTCCGGGACAGGCAATCAGCCCCAGCATTTT
CDR3: CAWSASGTGNQPQHF

size: -
J: TRBJ2-2
V: TRBV2
D: -
DNA: TGTGCCAGCAGTGAAATAGGGCAGGGAAACACCGGGGAGCTGTTTTTT
CDR3: CASSEIGQGNTGELFF

size: -
J: TRBJ2-3
V: TRBV7-8
D: TRBD2
DNA: TGTGCCAGCAGCCGCAGGGAGGGACTGCCTCAGGAGGATACGCAGTATTTT
CDR3: CASSRREGLPQEDTQYF

size: -
J: TRBJ1-1
V: TRBV28
D: -
DNA: TGTGCCAGCAGTTCGCGGGGGAACACTGAAGCTTTCTTT
CDR3: CASSSRGNTEAFF

size: -
J: TRBJ1-2
V: TRBV9
D: -
DNA: TGTGCCAGCAGCGTAGAAGGGGCTAACTATGGCTACACCTTC
CDR3: CASSVEGANYGYTF

size: -
J: TRBJ1-2
V: TRBV2
D: -
DNA: TGTGCCAGCAGCGCCATTAGGACAGCCTCTAACTATGGCTACACCTTC
CDR3: CASSAIRTASNYGYTF

size: -
J: TRBJ1-1
V: TRBV12-3/TRBV12-4
D: -
DNA: TGTGCCAGCAGTACACAGACAAACACTGAAGCTTTCTTT
CDR3: CASSTQTNTEAFF

size: -
J: TRBJ1-6
V: TRBV6-1
D: TRBD1
DNA: TGTGCCAGCAGTGACAAAAGGACAGGGTCTTCCTCACCCCTCCACTTT
CDR3: CASSDKRTGSSSPLHF

size: -
J: TRBJ1-6
V: TRBV3-1/TRBV3-2
D: -
DNA: TGTGCCAGCAGCTCACCTGGGGGGGCTAATTCACCCCTCCACTTT
CDR3: CASSSPGGANSPLHF

size: -
J: TRBJ1-6
V: TRBV6-5
D: TRBD1
DNA: TGTGCCAGCAGCGGGACAGGCTTTAATTCACCCCTCCACTTT
CDR3: CASSGTGFNSPLHF

size: -
J: TRBJ2-1
V: TRBV30
D: -
DNA: TGTGCCTGGAGTGTTTCGATAACTAATGAGCAGTTCTTC
CDR3: CAWSVSITNEQFF

size: -
J: TRBJ2-1
V: TRBV11-2
D: TRBD2
DNA: TGTGCCAGCAGCTTAGGCGGGAGCTCCTACAATGAGCAGTTCTTC
CDR3: CASSLGGSSYNEQFF

size: -
J: TRBJ1-1
V: TRBV11-3
D: TRBD1
DNA: TGTGCCAGCAGCCAAAGCTCGACAGGGACTAACACTGAAGCTTTCTTT
CDR3: CASSQSSTGTNTEAFF

size: -
J: TRBJ1-3
V: TRBV9
D: -
DNA: TGTGCCAGCAGCAGCCCGGGGTTCGGAAACACCATATATTTT
CDR3: CASSSPGFGNTIYF

size: -
J: TRBJ2-7
V: TRBV5-4
D: TRBD1
DNA: TGTGCCAGCAGCTCGGGACAGGGCGCCTACGAGCAGTACTTC
CDR3: CASSSGQGAYEQYF

size: -
J: TRBJ1-2
V: TRBV18
D: TRBD1
DNA: TGTGCCAGCTCACCCCCGGGACAGGGGGCAGGTGGCTACACCTTC
CDR3: CASSPPGQGAGGYTF

size: -
J: TRBJ1-2
V: TRBV2
D: -
DNA: TGTGCCAGCAGTGAGGAGGGCGCGAGCACCTTC
CDR3: CASSEEGASTF

size: -
J: TRBJ1-2
V: TRBV27
D: TRBD1
DNA: TGTGCCACGAGACAGGGTTTTGGGGCCTATGGCTACACCTTC
CDR3: CATRQGFGAYGYTF

size: -
J: TRBJ1-1
V: TRBV24-1
D: -
DNA: TGTGCCACCAGTGCCGGACAGAGTCCTTCGGAAGCTTTCTTT
CDR3: CATSAGQSPSEAFF

size: few
J: TRBJ1-3
V: TRBV6-1
D: -
DNA: TGTGCCAGCAGTGAAGCGCGGGTTTGGGGAAACACCATATATTTT
CDR3: CASSEARVWGNTIYF

size: -
J: TRBJ1-2
V: TRBV5-5
D: -
DNA: TGTGCCAGCAGTCCAGGGGAGACCTATGGCTACACCTTC
CDR3: CASSPGETYGYTF

size: -
J: TRBJ1-5
V: TRBV3-1/TRBV3-2
D: -
DNA: TGTGCCAGCAGCCCAGGGGTTAGCAATCAGCCCCAGCATTTT
CDR3: CASSPGVSNQPQHF

size: once
J: TRBJ1-1
V: TRBV30
D: -
DNA: TGTGCCTGGTCCCATTCGAACACTGAAGCTTTCTTT
CDR3: CAWSHSNTEAFF

size: -
J: TRBJ2-3
V: TRBV5-1
D: TRBD2
DNA: TGCGCCAGCAGCTTGGGGGAGCGGGGGAGCACAGATACGCAGTATTTT
CDR3: CASSLGERGSTDTQYF

size: -
J: TRBJ2-7
V: TRBV5-8
D: -
DNA: TGTGCCAGCAGCAGGCGGGACAGACGTTACGAGCAGTACTTC
CDR3: CASSRRDRRYEQYF

size: -
J: TRBJ2-1
V: TRBV2
D: -
DNA: TGTGCCAGCAGTGTGGCGGCTAGCTCCTACAATGAGCAGTTCTTC
CDR3: CASSVAASSYNEQFF

size: -
J: TRBJ2-1
V: TRBV7-2
D: TRBD2
DNA: TGTGCCAGCAGCTCGCAGGGGCGGGGGGGCCGTAATGAGCAGTTCTTC
CDR3: CASSSQGRGGRNEQFF

size: few
J: TRBJ1-6
V: TRBV18
D: TRBD1
DNA: TGTGCCAGCTCACCCGATGGTGCAGGGGGGAAGTATTCACCCCTCCACTTT
CDR3: CASSPDGAGGKYSPLHF

size: -
J: TRBJ2-2
V: TRBV19
D: TRBD1
DNA: TGTGCCAGTATTGCCGGGACAGGGCGGTCCACCGGGGAGCTGTTTTTT
CDR3: CASIAGTGRSTGELFF

size: -
J: TRBJ1-2
V: TRBV6-5
D: -
DNA: TGTGCCAGCAGCCAGGGTGGATACTATGGCTACACCTTC
CDR3: CASSQGGYYGYTF

size: -
J: TRBJ1-2
V: TRBV5-5
D: TRBD1
DNA: TGTGCCAGCAGCCAACGGTACCAGGGGGCGAATGGCTACACCTTC
CDR3: CASSQRYQGANGYTF

size: -
J: TRBJ1-2
V: TRBV30
D: TRBD1
DNA: TGTGCCTGGAGCCCGGGGACAGCCTATGGCTACACCTTC
CDR3: CAWSPGTAYGYTF

size: -
J: TRBJ2-3
V: TRBV3-1/TRBV3-2
D: TRBD2
DNA: TGTGCCAGCAGCCAAGATCTTTTGACTAGCGGGGGGAGCACAGATACGCAGTATTTT
CDR3: CASSQDLLTSGGSTDTQYF

size: -
J: TRBJ1-1
V: TRBV5-1
D: -
DNA: TGCGCCAGCAGCTTAGGCGGAACCACTGAAGCTTTCTTT
CDR3: CASSLGGTTEAFF

size: -
J: TRBJ2-6
V: TRBV30
D: -
DNA: TGTGCCTGGAGTGTGCGTCGTTCTGGGGCCAACGTCCTGACTTTC
CDR3: CAWSVRRSGANVLTF

size: -
J: TRBJ1-2
V: TRBV6-5
D: TRBD1
DNA: TGTGCCAGCACCGGGGACAGGAGCTCAAACTATGGCTACACCTTC
CDR3: CASTGDRSSNYGYTF

size: -
J: TRBJ1-1
V: TRBV19
D: TRBD1
DNA: TGTGCCAGTAAGCATTCAGGGGGCTTGAACACTGAAGCTTTCTTT
CDR3: CASKHSGGLNTEAFF

size: -
J: TRBJ2-7
V: TRBV7-9
D: -
DNA: TGTGCCAGCAGCGTAACTAGTTACGAGCAGTACTTC
CDR3: CASSVTSYEQYF

size: -
J: TRBJ2-3
V: TRBV19
D: TRBD1
DNA: TGTGCCAGTACCCCGGGACAGGTGACAGATACGCAGTATTTT
CDR3: CASTPGQVTDTQYF

size: -
J: TRBJ1-1
V: TRBV2
D: -
DNA: TGTGCCAGCAGCGCCCTAGAGTCTGAAGCTTTCTTT
CDR3: CASSALESEAFF

size: -
J: TRBJ1-2
V: TRBV12-5
D: TRBD1
DNA: TGTGCTAGTGGTTTGTTAACAGGGGTATACTATGGCTACACCTTC
CDR3: CASGLLTGVYYGYTF

size: -
J: TRBJ1-1
V: TRBV7-3
D: TRBD1
DNA: TGTGCCAGCAGCTTAAAAGGGACAGGGGTTTGTTCAAACACTGAAGCTTTCTTT
CDR3: CASSLKGTGVCSNTEAFF